A single sample is the source of the 14 T cell receptor beta chains below, sequenced in a study of cytomegalovirus exposure and HLA in healthy donors (dated by TCRdb to about 2017). Libraries were prepared through the immunoSEQ multiplex PCR assay. For the multiplex PCR, a mixture combining 60 forward primers for TCR Vbeta segments and 13 reverse primers for TCR Jbeta segments was used. Here the immuneACCESS table is served through TCRdb, limited to in-frame sequences with V and J called. Missing clones are a known gap in these copies; in checked studies unresolved V genes cover under half, and the rest lacks a known reason. The sample records some 170,000 clones, roughly 76% of which are singletons. The ten largest account for under 15% of the sample. The sample was PBMCs. All receptors derive from a woman aged 45 to 65 in good health and CMV-seronegative.

The rearrangement uses TRBV10-2 and TRBJ2-1; D is possibly TRBD2 (5 bases). The germline V and J ends were trimmed by 8 bases and 2 bases, with 13 bases remaining between them. This CDR3 comprises 14 residues. CDR1 is WSHSY and CDR2 is SAAADI in the germline V gene. CDR3 nucleotides: TGCGCCAGCCAAGTGGGAGCACCCTACAATGAGCAGTTCTTC. Encoded protein: CASQVGAPYNEQFF.

CDR3 amino acids: CASRKDRDSNQPQHF. CDR3 DNA sequence: TGTGCCAGCAGGAAGGACAGGGATAGCAATCAGCCCCAGCATTTT. The chain uses TRBV6-5 and TRBJ1-5; TRBD1 agrees at 8 bases. The trim removed 6 bases at V and 0 bases at J, leaving 4 bases unmatched. The length of the CDR3 is 15 residues. Germline values: CDR1 MNHEY, CDR2 SVGAGI.

This chain links TRBV4-3 with TRBJ1-3, with TRBD1 identical over 7 bases. The CDR3 is 15 amino acids. In germline, CDR1 is LGHNA, CDR2 YSLEER. Losses at the gene ends were 2 bases for V and 4 bases for J; bases not matched to a gene: 5. This CDR3 is CASSQQTGIGNTIYF. CDR3 DNA sequence: TGCGCCAGCAGCCAACAGACAGGGATCGGAAACACCATATATTTT.

This chain joins TRBV14 and TRBJ2-7, with D perhaps TRBD2 (5 bases). The CDR3 runs 14 residues. Germline V CDR1 and CDR2: SGHDN, FVKESK. Trimming took 3 bases from V and 2 from J, leaving 11 bases between them. The CDR3, as DNA: TGTGCCAGCAGCCACTTAGGGAGTACCTACGAGCAGTACTTC. It translates to CASSHLGSTYEQYF.

This rearrangement joins TRBV7-9 to TRBJ2-2, with D uncertain. Per germline, CDR1 SEHNR and CDR2 FQNEAQ (reference sequence). V dropped 8 bases and J dropped 2 bases, with 9 bases sitting between them. This CDR3 comprises 13 residues. CDR3 amino acids: CASSAANTGELFF. The DNA of the CDR3 is TGTGCCAGCTCGGCGGCAAACACCGGGGAGCTGTTTTTT. Combining the CDR3 with reference TRBV7-9 and TRBJ2-2 gives the whole variable domain DTGVSQNPRHKITKRGQNVTFRCDPISEHNRLYWYRQTLGQGPEFLTYFQNEAQLEKSRLLSDRFSAERPKGSFSTLEIQRTEQGDSAMYLCASSAANTGELFFGEGSRLTVL.

This clone was seen a single time. The chain uses TRBV27 and TRBJ1-1; D is undetermined. The CDR3 sequence is 14 residues long. Trimming pared 1 base from V and 2 bases from J, leaving 8 bases between. Germline values: CDR1 MNHEY, CDR2 SMNVEV (reference sequence). The CDR3: CASSLLGSNTEAFF. Here the CDR3 DNA reads TGTGCCAGCAGTTTATTGGGCAGCAACACTGAAGCTTTCTTT.

The CDR3 nucleotides are TGTGCCAGCAGGACTACCAGGGGGGTCTCCTACAATGAGCAGTTCTTC. Protein: CASRTTRGVSYNEQFF. The gene calls are TRBV11-2 and TRBJ2-1, with D tentatively TRBD1 (7 bases). V was shortened by 6 bases and J by 0 bases, with 15 bases between the two germline ends. The CDR3 runs 16 residues. Germline CDR1 SGHAT, CDR2 FQNNGV.

The chain has TRBV5-1 and TRBJ2-5; 7 positions agree with TRBD2. Germline V CDR1 and CDR2: SGHRS, YFSETQ. J gave up 4 bases and V 2 bases, and 8 bases lay outside the gene matches. The CDR3 contains 15 residues. CDR3 protein: CASSFSGGFRETQYF. The CDR3 bases are TGCGCCAGCAGCTTCTCCGGGGGGTTCAGAGAGACCCAGTACTTC.

The V call is TRBV19, the J call TRBJ1-5, with TRBD1 as a possible D gene (5 bases). The CDR3 extends over 15 amino acids. V gave up 0 bases and J gave up 7 bases, with 13 bases separating them. Germline loops: CDR1 LNHDA, CDR2 SQIVND (reference sequence). CDR3 amino acids: CASSIDIGGNQPQHF. The CDR3 DNA is TGTGCCAGTAGTATAGATATCGGGGGTAACCAGCCCCAGCATTTT.

The chain links TRBV13 to TRBJ2-3; the match to TRBD2 covers 8 bases. There are 18 residues in the CDR3. With 4 bases clipped from V and 2 bases from J, the junction kept 14 bases outside the gene matches. Germline CDR1 reads PRHDT; CDR2 reads FYEKMQ (reference sequence). The DNA of the CDR3 is TGTGCCAGCAGCTCGAAGACTCGAGAAGCGGGGGTCACAGATACGCAGTATTTT. Translated: CASSSKTREAGVTDTQYF.

The rearrangement links TRBV6-6 to TRBJ2-7; TRBD1 might be the D (5 bases). V was trimmed by 5 bases and J by 2 bases, leaving 16 bases between them. This CDR3 is built from 15 residues. The germline V gene encodes CDR1 MNHNY and CDR2 SVGAGI (reference sequence). The CDR3 nucleotides read TGTGCCAGCAGTCCCCCGAAGGCAGGGCCCTACGAGCAGTACTTC. Amino acids: CASSPPKAGPYEQYF.

The CDR3 here is CSVEGQTGGDGYTF. For the CDR3, the DNA is TGCAGCGTTGAGGGTCAAACGGGAGGTGATGGCTACACCTTC. The rearrangement uses TRBV29-1 and TRBJ1-2; unclear D gene. V gave up 3 bases and J gave up 6 bases, with 17 bases separating them. Germline CDR1 reads SQVTM; CDR2 reads ANQGSEA. CDR3 size: 14 residues.

The V and J genes are TRBV4-3 and TRBJ2-1; maybe TRBD2 (6 bases). Germline values: CDR1 LGHNA, CDR2 YSLEER. V was clipped by 4 bases and J by 7 bases, with 11 bases between them. The CDR3 has 13 amino acids. The CDR3 is CASSRTGVNEQFF. The CDR3 DNA reads TGCGCCAGCAGCCGAACGGGGGTTAATGAGCAGTTCTTC.

The chain combines TRBV28 with TRBJ1-5; TRBD1 is a possible D gene (5 bases). The CDR3 runs 13 residues. With 7 bases removed from V and 4 bases from J, the gap between germline ends came to 11 bases. Germline V CDR1 and CDR2: MDHEN, SYDVKM. In nucleotides, the CDR3 is TGTGCCAGCACCGACGGGGGGAATCAGCCCCAGCATTTT. This encodes CASTDGGNQPQHF.